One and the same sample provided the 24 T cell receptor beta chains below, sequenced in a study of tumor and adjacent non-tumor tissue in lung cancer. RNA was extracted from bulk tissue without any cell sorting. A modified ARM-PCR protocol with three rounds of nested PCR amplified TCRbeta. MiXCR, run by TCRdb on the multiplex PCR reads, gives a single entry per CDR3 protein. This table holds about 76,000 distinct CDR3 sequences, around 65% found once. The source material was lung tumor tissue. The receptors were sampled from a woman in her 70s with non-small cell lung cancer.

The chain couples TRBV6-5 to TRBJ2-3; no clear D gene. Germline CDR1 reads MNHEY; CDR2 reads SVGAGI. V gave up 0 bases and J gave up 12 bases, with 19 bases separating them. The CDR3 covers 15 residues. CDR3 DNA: TGTGCCAGCAGTTACTCGTATATGAACACAGATGCCCAGTATTTT. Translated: CASSYSYMNTDAQYF.

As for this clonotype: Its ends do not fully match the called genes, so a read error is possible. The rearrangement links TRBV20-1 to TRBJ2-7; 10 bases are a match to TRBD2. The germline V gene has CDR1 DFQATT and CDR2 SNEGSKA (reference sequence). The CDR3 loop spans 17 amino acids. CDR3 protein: CRANQRGLASSSYEQYF. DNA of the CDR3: TGCAGAGCTAACCAGAGGGGACTAGCGTCAAGCTCCTACGAGCAGTACTTC.

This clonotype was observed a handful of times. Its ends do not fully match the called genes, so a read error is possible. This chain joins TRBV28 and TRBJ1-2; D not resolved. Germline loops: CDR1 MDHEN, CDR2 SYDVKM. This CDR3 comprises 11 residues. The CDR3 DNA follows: TGTGCCAGCAATTTAAGGATGGGCTACACCTTC. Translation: CASNLRMGYTF.

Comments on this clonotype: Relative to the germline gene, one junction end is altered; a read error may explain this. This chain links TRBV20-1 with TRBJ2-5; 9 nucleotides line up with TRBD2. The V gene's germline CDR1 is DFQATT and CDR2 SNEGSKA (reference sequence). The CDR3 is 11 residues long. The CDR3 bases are TGTAATGCTAGCGGGGAAGAGACCCAGTACTTC. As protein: CNASGEETQYF.

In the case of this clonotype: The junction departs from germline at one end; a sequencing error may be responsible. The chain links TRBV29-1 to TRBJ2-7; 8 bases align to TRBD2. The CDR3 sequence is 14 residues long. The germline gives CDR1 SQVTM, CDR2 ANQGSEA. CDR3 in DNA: TGCGGCGTCGAAGAAAGGAGCGGGAGCTACGAGCAGTACTTC. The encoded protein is CGVEERSGSYEQYF.

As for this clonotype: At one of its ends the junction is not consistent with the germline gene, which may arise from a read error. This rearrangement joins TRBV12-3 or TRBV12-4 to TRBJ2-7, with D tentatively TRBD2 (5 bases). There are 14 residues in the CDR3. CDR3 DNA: TGTGCGAGCAGTATAGGAGGATATTTCTACGAGCAGTACTTC. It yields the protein CASSIGGYFYEQYF.

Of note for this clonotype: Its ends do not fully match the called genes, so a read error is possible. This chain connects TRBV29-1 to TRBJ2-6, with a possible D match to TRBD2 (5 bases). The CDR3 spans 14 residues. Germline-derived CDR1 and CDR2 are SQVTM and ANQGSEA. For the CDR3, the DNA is TGTAGCGTTGGGATGAGCTCTAGGGCCAACGTCCTGACTTTC. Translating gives CSVGMSSRANVLTF.

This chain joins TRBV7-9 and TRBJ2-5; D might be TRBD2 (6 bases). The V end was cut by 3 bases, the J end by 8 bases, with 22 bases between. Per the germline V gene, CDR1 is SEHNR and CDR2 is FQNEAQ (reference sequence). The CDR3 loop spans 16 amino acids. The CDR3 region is CASSFPGSTYRDTQYF. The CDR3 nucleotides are TGTGCCAGCAGCTTCCCCGGGAGCACGTACCGAGACACCCAGTACTTC.

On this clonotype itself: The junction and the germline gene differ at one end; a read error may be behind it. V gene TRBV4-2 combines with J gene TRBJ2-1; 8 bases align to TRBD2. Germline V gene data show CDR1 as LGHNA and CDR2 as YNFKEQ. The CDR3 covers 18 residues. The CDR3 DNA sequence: TGTGCCAACAGCCCGGGTCTCGCTAACGGGAGGGTTCAACGGGAGCAGTTCTTC. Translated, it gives CANSPGLANGRVQREQFF.

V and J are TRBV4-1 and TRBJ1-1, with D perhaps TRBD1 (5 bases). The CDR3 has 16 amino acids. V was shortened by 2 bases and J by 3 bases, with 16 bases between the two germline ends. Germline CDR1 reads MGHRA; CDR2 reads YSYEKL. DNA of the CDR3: TGCGCCAGCAGCCAAAACCAGGGTGGGATGGACACTGAAGCTTTCTTT. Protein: CASSQNQGGMDTEAFF.

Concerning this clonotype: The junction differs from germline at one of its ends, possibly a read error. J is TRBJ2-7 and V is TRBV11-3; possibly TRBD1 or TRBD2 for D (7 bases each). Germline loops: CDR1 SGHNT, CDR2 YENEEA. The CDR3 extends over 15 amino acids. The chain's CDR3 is CASNLTGALAEKQYF. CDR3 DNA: TGTGCTAGCAACTTAACAGGGGCCCTAGCGGAGAAGCAGTACTTC.

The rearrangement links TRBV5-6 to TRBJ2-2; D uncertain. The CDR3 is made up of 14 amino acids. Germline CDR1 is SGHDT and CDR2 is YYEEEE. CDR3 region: CVCRFTLNTGELFF. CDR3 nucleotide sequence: TGTGTCTGCCGCTTTACATTGAACACCGGGGAGCTGTTTTTT.

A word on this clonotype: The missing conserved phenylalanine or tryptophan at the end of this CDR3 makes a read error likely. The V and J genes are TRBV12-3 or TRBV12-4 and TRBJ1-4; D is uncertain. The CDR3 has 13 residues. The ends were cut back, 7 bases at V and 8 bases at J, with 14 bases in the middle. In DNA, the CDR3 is TGTGCCAGCACCTTTCTGGCGGACGAAAAACTGTTTCCT. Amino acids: CASTFLADEKLFP.

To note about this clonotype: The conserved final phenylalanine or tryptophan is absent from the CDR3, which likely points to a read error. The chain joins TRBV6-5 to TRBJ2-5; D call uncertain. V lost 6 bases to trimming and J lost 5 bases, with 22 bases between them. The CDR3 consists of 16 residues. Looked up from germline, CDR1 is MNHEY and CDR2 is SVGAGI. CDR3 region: CASSPDRSVGRETQYS. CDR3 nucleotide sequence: TGTGCCAGCAGCCCCGATCGGAGCGTGGGCAGGGAGACCCAGTACTCC.

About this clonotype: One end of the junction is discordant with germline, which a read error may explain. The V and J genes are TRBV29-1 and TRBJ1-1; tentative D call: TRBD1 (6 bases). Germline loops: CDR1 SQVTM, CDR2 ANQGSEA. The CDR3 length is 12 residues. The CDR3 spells CSVNRVNTESLF. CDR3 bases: TGCAGCGTTAACAGGGTGAACACTGAATCTCTCTTT.

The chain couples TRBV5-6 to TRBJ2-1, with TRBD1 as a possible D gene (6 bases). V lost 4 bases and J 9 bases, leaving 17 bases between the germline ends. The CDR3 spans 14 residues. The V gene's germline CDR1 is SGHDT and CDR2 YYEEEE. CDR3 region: CASSKDSSLGEQFF. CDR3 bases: TGTGCCAGCAGCAAGGACAGCTCTTTGGGTGAGCAGTTCTTC.

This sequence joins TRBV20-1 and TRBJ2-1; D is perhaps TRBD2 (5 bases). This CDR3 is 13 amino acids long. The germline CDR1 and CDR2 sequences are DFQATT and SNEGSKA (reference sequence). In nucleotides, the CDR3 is TGCGGCCCTCGCGGAGGAGCTGGCAATGAGCAGTTCTTC. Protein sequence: CGPRGGAGNEQFF.

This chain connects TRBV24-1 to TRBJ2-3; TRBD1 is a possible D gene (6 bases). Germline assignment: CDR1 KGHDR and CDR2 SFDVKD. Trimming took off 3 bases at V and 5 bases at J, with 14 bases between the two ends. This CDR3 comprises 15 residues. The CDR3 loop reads CATSDRTVRIDTQYF. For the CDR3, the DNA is TGTGCCACCAGTGATCGGACAGTCCGCATAGATACGCAGTATTTT.

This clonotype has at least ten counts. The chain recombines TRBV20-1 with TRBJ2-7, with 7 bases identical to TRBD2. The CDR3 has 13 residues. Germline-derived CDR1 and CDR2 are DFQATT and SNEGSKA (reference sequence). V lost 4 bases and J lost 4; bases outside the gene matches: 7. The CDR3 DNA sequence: TGCAGTGCTACGCCGGGAGGCGGATACGAGCAGTACTTC. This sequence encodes CSATPGGGYEQYF.

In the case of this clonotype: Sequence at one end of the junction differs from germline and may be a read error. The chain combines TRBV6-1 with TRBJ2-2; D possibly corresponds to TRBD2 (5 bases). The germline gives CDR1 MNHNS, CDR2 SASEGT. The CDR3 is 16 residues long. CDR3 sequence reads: CASSGRGAVSTGEMFF. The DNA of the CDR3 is TGTGCCAGCAGTGGGCGAGGAGCGGTGAGCACCGGGGAGATGTTTTTT.

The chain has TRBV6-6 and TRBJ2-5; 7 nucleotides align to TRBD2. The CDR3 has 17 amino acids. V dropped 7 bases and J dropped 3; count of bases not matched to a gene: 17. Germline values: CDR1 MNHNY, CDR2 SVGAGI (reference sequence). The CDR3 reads CASITPVYAGREETQYF. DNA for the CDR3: TGTGCCAGCATAACCCCAGTCTATGCAGGGAGGGAAGAGACCCAGTACTTC.

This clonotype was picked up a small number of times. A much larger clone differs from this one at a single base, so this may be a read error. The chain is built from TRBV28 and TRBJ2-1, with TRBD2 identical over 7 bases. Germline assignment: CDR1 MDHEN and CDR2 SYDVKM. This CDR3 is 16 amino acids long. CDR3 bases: TGTGCCAACAGTATTGACCGGGACTACAAGGTCCATGAGCAGTTCTTC. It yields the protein CANSIDRDYKVHEQFF.

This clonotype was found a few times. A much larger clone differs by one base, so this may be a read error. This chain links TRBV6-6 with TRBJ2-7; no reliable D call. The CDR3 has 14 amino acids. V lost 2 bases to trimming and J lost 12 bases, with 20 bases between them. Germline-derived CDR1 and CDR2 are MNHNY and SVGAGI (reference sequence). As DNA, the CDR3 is TGTGCCAGCAGTTACCTAGGCAACGGGCGTGGTCGGTACTTC. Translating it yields CASSYLGNGRGRYF.

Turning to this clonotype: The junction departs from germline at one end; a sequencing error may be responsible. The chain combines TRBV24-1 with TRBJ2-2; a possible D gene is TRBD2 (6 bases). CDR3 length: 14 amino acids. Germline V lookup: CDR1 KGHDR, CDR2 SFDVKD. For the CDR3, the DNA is TGTGCCACGGAGGGTGGCTTGGACACCGAGGAGCTGTTTTTT. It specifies CATEGGLDTEELFF.